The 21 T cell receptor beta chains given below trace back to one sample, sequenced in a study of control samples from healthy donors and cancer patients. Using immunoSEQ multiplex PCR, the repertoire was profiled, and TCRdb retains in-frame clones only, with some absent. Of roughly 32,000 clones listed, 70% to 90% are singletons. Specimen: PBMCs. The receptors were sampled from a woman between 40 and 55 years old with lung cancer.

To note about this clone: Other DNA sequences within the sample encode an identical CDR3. The CDR3 nucleotides are TGTGCCAGTTCCTCACAGAAGAACACTGAAGCTTTCTTT. Protein: CASSSQKNTEAFF. The chain couples TRBV19 to TRBJ1-1; no reliable D call. The CDR3 is 13 amino acids. The germline gives CDR1 LNHDA, CDR2 SQIVND (reference sequence). The germline V and J ends were trimmed by 8 bases and 1 base, with 11 bases remaining between them.

The CDR3 region has the DNA TGTGCCAGCAGCCCCCCCGAGCGGGGAACAAGCCAAGAGACCCAGTACTTC. Translated, it gives CASSPPERGTSQETQYF. The rearrangement joins TRBV3-1 (or the pseudogene TRBV3-2) to TRBJ2-5; 7 bases are shared with TRBD2. Germline V CDR1 and CDR2: LGHDT, YNNKEL (reference sequence). This CDR3 is built from 17 residues. V trimming: 4 bases; J trimming: 1 base; junction bases outside the gene matches: 12.

CDR3 sequence: CASSIDLGGHPGANVLTF. Written as DNA, the CDR3 is TGTGCCAGTAGTATAGATCTAGGGGGACATCCTGGGGCCAACGTCCTGACTTTC. The rearrangement uses TRBV19 and TRBJ2-6; tentative D call: TRBD1 (6 bases). The CDR3 has 18 residues. CDR1 LNHDA and CDR2 SQIVND come from the germline V gene (reference sequence). V lost 0 bases, J lost 2 bases, and 14 bases lay in between.

CDR3 amino acids: CAISSGRGPLSGELFF. The CDR3 DNA follows: TGTGCCATCAGTTCGGGTAGGGGTCCTTTGTCCGGGGAGCTGTTTTTT. V and J are TRBV10-3 and TRBJ2-2; TRBD1 is a possible D gene (5 bases). Trimming pared 5 bases from V and 6 bases from J, leaving 19 bases between. This CDR3 is 16 amino acids long. CDR1 and CDR2 (germline): ENHRY, SYGVKD.

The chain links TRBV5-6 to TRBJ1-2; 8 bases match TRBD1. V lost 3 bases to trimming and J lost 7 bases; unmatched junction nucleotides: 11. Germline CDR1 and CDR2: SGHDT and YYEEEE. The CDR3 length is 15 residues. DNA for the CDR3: TGTGCCAGCAGCTACCCGGACAGGGCTATCTTTGGCTACACCTTC. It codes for CASSYPDRAIFGYTF.

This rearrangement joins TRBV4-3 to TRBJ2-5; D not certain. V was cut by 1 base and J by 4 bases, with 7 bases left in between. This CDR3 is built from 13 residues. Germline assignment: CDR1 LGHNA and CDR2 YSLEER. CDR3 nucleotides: TGCGCCAGCAGCCAAGGGGGAAGAGAGACCCAGTACTTC. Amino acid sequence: CASSQGGRETQYF.

As DNA, the CDR3 is TGTGCCAGCAGTCCGGGACAGGCTCATGGCTACACCTTC. The encoded protein is CASSPGQAHGYTF. The rearrangement links TRBV6-2 or TRBV6-3 to TRBJ1-2; 8 nucleotides line up with TRBD1. This CDR3 is built from 13 residues. V trimming: 5 bases; J trimming: 6 bases; junction bases outside the gene matches: 5. Germline V lookup: CDR1 MNHEY, CDR2 SVGEGT.

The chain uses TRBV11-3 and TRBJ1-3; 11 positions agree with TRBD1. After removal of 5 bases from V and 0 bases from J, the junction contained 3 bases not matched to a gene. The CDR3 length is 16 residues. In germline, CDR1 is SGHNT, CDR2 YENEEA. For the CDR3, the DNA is TGTGCCAGCAGCGCCGGGACAGGGGGCTCTGGAAACACCATATATTTT. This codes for CASSAGTGGSGNTIYF.

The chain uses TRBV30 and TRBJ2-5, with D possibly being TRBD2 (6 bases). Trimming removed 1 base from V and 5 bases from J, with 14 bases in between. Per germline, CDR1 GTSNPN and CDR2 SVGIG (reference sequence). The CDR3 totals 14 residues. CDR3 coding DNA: TGTGCCTGGAGTGGCCTAACTCGGGGGGAGACCCAGTACTTC. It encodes CAWSGLTRGETQYF.

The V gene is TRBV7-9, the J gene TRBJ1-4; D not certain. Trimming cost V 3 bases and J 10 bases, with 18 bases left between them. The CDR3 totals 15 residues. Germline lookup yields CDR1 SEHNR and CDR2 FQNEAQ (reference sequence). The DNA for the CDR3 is TGTGCCAGCAGCTTTGGGTGGGGTACTACTGGAAAACTGTTTTTT. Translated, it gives CASSFGWGTTGKLFF. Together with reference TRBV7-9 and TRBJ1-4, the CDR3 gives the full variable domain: DTGVSQNPRHKITKRGQNVTFRCDPISEHNRLYWYRQTLGQGPEFLTYFQNEAQLEKSRLLSDRFSAERPKGSFSTLEIQRTEQGDSAMYLCASSFGWGTTGKLFFGSGTQLSVL.

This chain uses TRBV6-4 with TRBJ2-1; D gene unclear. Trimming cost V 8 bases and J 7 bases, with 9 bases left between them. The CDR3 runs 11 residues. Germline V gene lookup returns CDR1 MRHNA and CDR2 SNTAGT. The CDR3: CASRRGNEQFF. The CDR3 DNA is TGTGCCAGCCGCCGTGGGAATGAGCAGTTCTTC.

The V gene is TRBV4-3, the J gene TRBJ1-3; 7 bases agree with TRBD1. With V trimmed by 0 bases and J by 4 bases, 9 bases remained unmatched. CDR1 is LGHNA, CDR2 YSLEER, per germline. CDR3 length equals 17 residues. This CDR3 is CASSQEVARGYGNTIYF. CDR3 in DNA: TGCGCCAGCAGCCAAGAGGTAGCCAGGGGGTACGGAAACACCATATATTTT.

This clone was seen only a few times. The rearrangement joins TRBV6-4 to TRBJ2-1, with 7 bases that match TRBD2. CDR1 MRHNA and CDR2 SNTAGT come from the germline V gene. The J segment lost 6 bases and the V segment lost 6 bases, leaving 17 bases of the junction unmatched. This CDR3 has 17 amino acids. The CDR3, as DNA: TGTGCCAGCAGGGGGATAAAGCGGGGCACGAGGAGCAATGAGCAGTTCTTC. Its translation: CASRGIKRGTRSNEQFF.

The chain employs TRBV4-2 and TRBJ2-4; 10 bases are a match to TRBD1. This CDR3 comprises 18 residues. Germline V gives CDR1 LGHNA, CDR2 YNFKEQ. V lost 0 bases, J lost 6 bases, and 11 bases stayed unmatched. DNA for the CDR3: TGTGCCAGCAGCCAAGATCAATTGTGGGGACAGGGGCGAAACATTCAGTACTTC. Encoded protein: CASSQDQLWGQGRNIQYF.

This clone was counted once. The CDR3 loop is CASSLGRGSNYEQYF. In DNA, the CDR3 is TGTGCCAGCAGCCTAGGGCGGGGGAGCAACTACGAGCAGTACTTC. The chain recombines TRBV28 with TRBJ2-7, with 7 bases aligning to TRBD2. The CDR3 has 15 amino acids. Unmatched junction bases numbered 11, after V lost 6 bases and J lost 3 bases. The germline CDR1 and CDR2 sequences are MDHEN and SYDVKM.

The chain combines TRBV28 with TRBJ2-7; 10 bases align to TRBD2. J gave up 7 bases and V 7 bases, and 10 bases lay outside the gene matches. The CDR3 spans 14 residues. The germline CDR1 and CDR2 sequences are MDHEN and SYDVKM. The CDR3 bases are TGTGCCAGCACCGTACTAGCGGGGATTACGGAGCAGTACTTC. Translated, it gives CASTVLAGITEQYF.

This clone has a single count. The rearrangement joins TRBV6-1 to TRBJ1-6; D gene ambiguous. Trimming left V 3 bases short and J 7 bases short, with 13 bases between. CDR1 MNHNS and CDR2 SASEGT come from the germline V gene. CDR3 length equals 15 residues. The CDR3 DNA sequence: TGTGCCAGCAGTGACGACGCGGCACCAAATTCACCCCTCCACTTT. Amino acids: CASSDDAAPNSPLHF.

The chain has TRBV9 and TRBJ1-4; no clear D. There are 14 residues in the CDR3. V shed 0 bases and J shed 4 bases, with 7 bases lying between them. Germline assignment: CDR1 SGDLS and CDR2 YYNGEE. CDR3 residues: CASSVGQINEKLFF. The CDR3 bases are TGTGCCAGCAGCGTAGGCCAGATTAATGAAAAACTGTTTTTT.

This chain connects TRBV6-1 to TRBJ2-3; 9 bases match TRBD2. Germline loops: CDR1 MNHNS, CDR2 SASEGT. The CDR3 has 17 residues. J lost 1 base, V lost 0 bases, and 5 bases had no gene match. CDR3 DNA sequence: TGTGCCAGCAGTGAAGCGCCAGCGGGGGGTGGCACAGATACGCAGTATTTT. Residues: CASSEAPAGGGTDTQYF.

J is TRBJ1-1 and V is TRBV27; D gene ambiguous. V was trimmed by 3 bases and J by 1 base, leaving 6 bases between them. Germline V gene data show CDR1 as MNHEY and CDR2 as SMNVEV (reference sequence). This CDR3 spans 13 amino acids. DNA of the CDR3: TGTGCCAGCAGTTTCGGTGGGAACACTGAAGCTTTCTTT. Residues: CASSFGGNTEAFF.

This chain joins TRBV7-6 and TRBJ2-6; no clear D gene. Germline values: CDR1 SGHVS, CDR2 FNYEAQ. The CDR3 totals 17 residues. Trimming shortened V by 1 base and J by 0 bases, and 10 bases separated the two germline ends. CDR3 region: CASSLVPSGSGANVLTF. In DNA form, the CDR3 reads TGTGCCAGCAGCTTAGTCCCTAGTGGCTCTGGGGCCAACGTCCTGACTTTC.